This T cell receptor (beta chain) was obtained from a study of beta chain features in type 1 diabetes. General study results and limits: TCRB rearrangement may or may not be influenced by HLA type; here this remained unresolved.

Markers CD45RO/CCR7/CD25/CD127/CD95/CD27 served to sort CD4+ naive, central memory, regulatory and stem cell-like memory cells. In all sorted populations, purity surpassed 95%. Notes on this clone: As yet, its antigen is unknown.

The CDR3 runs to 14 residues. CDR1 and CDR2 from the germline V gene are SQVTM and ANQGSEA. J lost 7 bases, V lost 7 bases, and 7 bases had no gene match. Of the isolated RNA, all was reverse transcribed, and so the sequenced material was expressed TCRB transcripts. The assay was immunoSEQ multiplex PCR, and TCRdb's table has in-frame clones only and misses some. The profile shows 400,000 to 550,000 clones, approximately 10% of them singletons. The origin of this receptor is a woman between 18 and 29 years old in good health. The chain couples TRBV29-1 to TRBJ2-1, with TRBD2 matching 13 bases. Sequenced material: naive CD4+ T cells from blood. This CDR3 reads CSALPGLAGNEQFF. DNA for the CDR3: TGCAGCGCACTACCGGGACTAGCGGGAAATGAGCAGTTCTTC.